The rows below give T cell receptor beta chains drawn from one sample of a study of blood T cells in healthy people across ages. TCRdb re-called the 5' RACE reads with MiXCR, one entry per CDR3 protein. The sample lists fewer than 900,000 distinct CDR3 sequences, about half occurring once. Source material: blood. These receptors were taken from a woman aged 55-70 years in good health. Both conserved end residues are part of each CDR3. Each record gives: D gene, clone size, J gene, V gene, CDR3 DNA, CDR3 protein. D genes are given only for firm matches. Clone size is stated in some rows and not others, as once, few, many or a class when expanded.

>NA|NA|TRBJ1-1|TRBV11-2
TGTGCCAGCGGACAGAGCCTGAACACTGAAGCTTTCTTT
CASGQSLNTEAFF
>TRBD2|NA|TRBJ2-7|TRBV28
TGTGCCAGCGGACTAGCGGGAGTTGTATACGAGCAGTACTTC
CASGLAGVVYEQYF
>NA|NA|TRBJ2-5|TRBV5-6
TGTGCCAGCAGCAGCTTGGAGGGAACACCGGTCAATGAGCAGTACTTC
CASSSLEGTPVNEQYF
>NA|NA|TRBJ2-7|TRBV10-1
TGCGCCAGCAGTGAGTTAGCCAGGGTCGACGAGCAGTACTTC
CASSELARVDEQYF
>TRBD2|NA|TRBJ2-1|TRBV10-3
TGTGCCATCAGTGTTGCTAGCGGGAGGAACAATGAGCAGTTCTTC
CAISVASGRNNEQFF
>TRBD2|NA|TRBJ2-1|TRBV20-1
TGCAGTGCTAGTCGCCCGGACGGACTAGCAACCGTGAATGAGCAGTTCTTC
CSASRPDGLATVNEQFF
>TRBD1|NA|TRBJ2-3|TRBV5-6
TGTGCCAGCAGTTCTAAGGGGACAGTGGATACGCAGTATTTT
CASSSKGTVDTQYF
>TRBD2|NA|TRBJ2-7|TRBV7-3
TGTGCCAGCAGCCCCGCGGGGAGGGTCCTCTCCTACGAGCAGTACTTC
CASSPAGRVLSYEQYF
>NA|once|TRBJ2-7|TRBV20-1
TGCAGTGCTAGAGAGACTAGAGGTATTTCCTACGAGCAGTACTTC
CSARETRGISYEQYF
>TRBD2|NA|TRBJ2-7|TRBV20-1
TGCAGTGCTAGAGTGCGGGAGGACTCCTACGAGCAGTACTTC
CSARVREDSYEQYF
>NA|NA|TRBJ2-5|TRBV2
TGTGCCGGCAGTAACCGGGGGCCGGAGACCCAGTACTTC
CAGSNRGPETQYF
>NA|many|TRBJ2-5|TRBV9
TGTGCCAGCAGCGTAGAAGGGACCTTCCAAGAGACCCAGTACTTC
CASSVEGTFQETQYF
>TRBD2|NA|TRBJ2-1|TRBV5-1
TGCGCCAGCAGCCCCACTCCTAGCGGGAGAAATGAGCAGTTCTTC
CASSPTPSGRNEQFF
>NA|many|TRBJ1-1|TRBV13
TGTGCCAGCAGCAACCGAGGAGACCCGGAATCTGAAGCTTTCTTT
CASSNRGDPESEAFF
>TRBD2|few|TRBJ2-5|TRBV15
TGTGCCACCAGCATACTAGCGGGGGAGACCCAGTACTTC
CATSILAGETQYF
>NA|few|TRBJ2-7|TRBV7-2
TGTGCCAGCAGTACTAGCCGGAGGCTAAACCCATACGAGCAGTACTTC
CASSTSRRLNPYEQYF
>TRBD1|NA|TRBJ2-7|TRBV6-5
TGTGCCAGCAGTCCGACAGGGGGCTTCTACGAGCAGTACTTC
CASSPTGGFYEQYF
>NA|NA|TRBJ1-1|TRBV30
TGTGCCCAGTCTCTGAACACTGAAGCTTTCTTT
CAQSLNTEAFF
>NA|once|TRBJ1-6|TRBV7-9
TGTGCCAGCAGCTTACCCTATAATTCACCCCTCCACTTT
CASSLPYNSPLHF
>TRBD1|NA|TRBJ2-1|TRBV24-1
TGTGCCACCAGTGAGGCACCGGGACAGGGGTACAATGAGCAGTTCTTC
CATSEAPGQGYNEQFF
>NA|NA|TRBJ2-3|TRBV20-1
TGCAGTGCTAGTTTCCGGGAACGCACAGATACGCAGTATTTT
CSASFRERTDTQYF
>NA|many|TRBJ2-7|TRBV29-1
TGCAGCGCGACAGGCTCTGGGACCTACGAGCAGTACTTC
CSATGSGTYEQYF
>NA|few|TRBJ1-2|TRBV9
TGTGCCAGCAGCGTAGAAGGGTCCCGCGGCTACACCTTC
CASSVEGSRGYTF
>TRBD1|few|TRBJ2-3|TRBV6-2/TRBV6-3
TGTGCCAGCAGACCTACAGGGGAGGATACGCAGTATTTT
CASRPTGEDTQYF
>NA|few|TRBJ1-1|TRBV12-3/TRBV12-4
TGTGCCAGCAGCCAACACATGAACACTGAAGCTTTCTTT
CASSQHMNTEAFF
>NA|NA|TRBJ2-1|TRBV7-2
TGTGCCAGCAGCTTAGGACGGTGGAATGAGCAGTTCTTC
CASSLGRWNEQFF
>NA|few|TRBJ2-7|TRBV29-1
TGCAGCGTTGAAGGGGTCTACGAGCAGTACTTC
CSVEGVYEQYF
>NA|few|TRBJ1-2|TRBV29-1
TGCAGCGCATCGACAGGCTCCTTTGGCTACACCTTC
CSASTGSFGYTF
>NA|NA|TRBJ2-1|TRBV12-3/TRBV12-4
TGTGCCAGCAGCTCCTTCGGGAGCGCGGGCAATGAGCAGTTCTTC
CASSSFGSAGNEQFF
>NA|few|TRBJ2-7|TRBV27
TGTGCCAGCAGTCAACTCCTCTCCTACGAGCAGTACTTC
CASSQLLSYEQYF
>NA|NA|TRBJ2-1|TRBV4-3
TGCGCCAGCAGCCAAGATCTGGGCTATCGGGAGCAGTTCTTC
CASSQDLGYREQFF
>TRBD2|few|TRBJ2-4|TRBV7-2
TGTGCCAGCAGCTCACTTGGGACTAGCGTAGATAAGTACTTC
CASSSLGTSVDKYF
>NA|NA|TRBJ2-1|TRBV7-2
TGTGCCAGCAGCCCGAGGGGACAAGACAATGAGCAGTTCTTC
CASSPRGQDNEQFF
>TRBD2|few|TRBJ2-7|TRBV20-1
TGCAGTGCTACACTAGCGGGGGCCGTCTCCTACGAGCAGTACTTC
CSATLAGAVSYEQYF
>NA|once|TRBJ1-2|TRBV20-1
TGCAGTGCTAAATTACAGGGCCGTGGGGGTGGCTACACCTTC
CSAKLQGRGGGYTF
>TRBD2|NA|TRBJ2-3|TRBV7-3
TGTGCCAGCAGCTTAACTTCCGGATCATGGCTAGCGGGGACTAGCACAGATACGCAGTATTTT
CASSLTSGSWLAGTSTDTQYF
>TRBD1|NA|TRBJ1-1|TRBV27
TGTGCCAGCAGTTCGACAGGGGGCGGCGACACTGAAGCTTTCTTT
CASSSTGGGDTEAFF
>NA|few|TRBJ2-7|TRBV27
TGTGCCAGCAGTTTGGGGATTAGCGGAGGTTACGAGCAGTACTTC
CASSLGISGGYEQYF
>NA|many|TRBJ1-2|TRBV6-5
TGTGCCAGCACCTCATCGGATAATGGCTACACCTTC
CASTSSDNGYTF
>NA|NA|TRBJ2-7|TRBV2
TGTGCCAGCAGGGACCCGGGGCCGTCAAGGAACGAGCAGTACTTC
CASRDPGPSRNEQYF
>TRBD2|NA|TRBJ2-7|TRBV24-1
TGTGCCACCAGTGAACCTAGCGGGAGTGATGAGCAGTACTTC
CATSEPSGSDEQYF
>TRBD2|few|TRBJ2-1|TRBV7-9
TGTGCCAGCAGTTTCTTAGCGGGAGGGCAGGGCAATGAGCAGTTCTTC
CASSFLAGGQGNEQFF
>TRBD1|NA|TRBJ2-5|TRBV5-1
TGCGCCAGCAGCTTGGGACAGGGGTATCGAGAGACCCAGTACTTC
CASSLGQGYRETQYF
>TRBD2|many|TRBJ2-5|TRBV5-1
TGCGCCAGCAGCGAGAGTAGCGGGAGGAAAGAGACCCAGTACTTC
CASSESSGRKETQYF
>TRBD2|NA|TRBJ2-7|TRBV24-1
TGTGCCACCAGTGATTCTGGACTAGCGGCTAACAATGAGCAGTACTTC
CATSDSGLAANNEQYF
>TRBD2|NA|TRBJ2-4|TRBV6-5
TGTGCCAGCAGACGGACTAGCGTTAGCATTCAGTACTTC
CASRRTSVSIQYF
>NA|NA|TRBJ2-1|TRBV29-1
TGCAGCGTCTACAGGGTAGGGGGGGAGCAGTTCTTC
CSVYRVGGEQFF
>NA|NA|TRBJ1-2|TRBV15
TGTGCCACCAGCAGAGATTTGGACTATGGCTACACCTTC
CATSRDLDYGYTF
>NA|few|TRBJ2-1|TRBV9
TGTGCCAGCAATTTGGGAGTGGGCTACAATGAGCAGTTCTTC
CASNLGVGYNEQFF
>TRBD2|few|TRBJ2-7|TRBV9
TGTGCCAGCAGCGTCTCCGGGACTAGCGGGAGCTACGAGCAGTACTTC
CASSVSGTSGSYEQYF
>NA|NA|TRBJ2-5|TRBV4-2
TGTGCCAGCAGCCAAGAAGGCGGGAATGAAGAGACCCAGTACTTC
CASSQEGGNEETQYF
>NA|NA|TRBJ1-2|TRBV30
TGTGCCTGGACCCAGCCAGACAGAAAGGAGCCGTATGGCTACACCTTC
CAWTQPDRKEPYGYTF